This T cell receptor (beta chain) came from a study of T cell responses to AZD1222 COVID-19 vaccine. Notes on the study in general: Per reports, nearly half of all spike-specific TCRs target regions that are unmutated in variants. Among the donors, most were white British and more were female, and clonal diversity was possibly underestimated. CD4 TCRs linked to vaccination spanned spike, dominating at 160-218 and 743-854. Receipt of two AZD1222 doses was followed by a rise in Spike-specific TCR breadth and depth.

The CDR3 consists of 15 residues. Germline CDR1 reads MNHEY; CDR2 reads SMNVEV (reference sequence). V was pared by 3 bases and J by 8 bases, with 7 bases of the junction left unmatched. With regard to this clone: Its antigen is unknown.

This table comes from immunoSEQ multiplex PCR, and its TCRdb copy is limited to in-frame clones, with some not included. The sample comprises some 120,000 clones, approximately 90% of which are singletons, and about 1.5% rests with the top ten. Sequenced here: peripheral blood, sampled on day 0 of AZD1222 vaccination. The sequence was collected from an adult in good health. V gene TRBV27 combines with J gene TRBJ1-2; TRBD1 aligns across 12 bases. The CDR3 is CASSFAGQGALGYTF. The CDR3 DNA follows: TGTGCCAGCAGTTTCGCGGGACAGGGGGCTTTGGGCTACACCTTC.